This TCR beta chain was sequenced for a study of cytomegalovirus exposure and HLA in healthy donors. Study findings and constraints: Donors were assumed by presence/absence analyses to have roughly uniform sequencing depth. In an earlier analysis, in some 540 donors, most V segments appeared productive either ~87% or ~30% of the time.

Per germline, CDR1 MNHNS and CDR2 SASEGT. The CDR3 has 15 residues. V shed 1 base and J shed 2 bases, with 9 bases lying between them. A multiplex PCR was run with 60 Vbeta primers and 13 Jbeta primers. Data came from immunoSEQ multiplex PCR; TCRdb stores just in-frame clones and leaves some out. The sample carries approximately 150,000 clones, about four fifths recorded once. Regarding this clone: Its antigen is as yet unknown.

The receptor was derived from a male donor in good health and CMV-seropositive. The chain joins TRBV6-1 to TRBJ2-1; D is unresolved. The material sequenced was PBMCs. CDR3 loop: CASSEGRVTYNEQFF. For the CDR3, the DNA is TGTGCCAGCAGTGAAGGACGGGTCACCTACAATGAGCAGTTCTTC.